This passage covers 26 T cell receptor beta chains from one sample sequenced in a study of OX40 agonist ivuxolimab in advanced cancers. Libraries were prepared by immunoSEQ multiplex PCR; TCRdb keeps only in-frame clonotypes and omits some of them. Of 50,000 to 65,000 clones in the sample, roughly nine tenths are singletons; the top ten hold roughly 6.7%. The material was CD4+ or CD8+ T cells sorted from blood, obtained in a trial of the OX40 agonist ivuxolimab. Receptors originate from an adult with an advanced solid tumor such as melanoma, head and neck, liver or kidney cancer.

Here the CDR3 reads CASSVGARGETQYF. The CDR3 bases are TGTGCCAGCAGTGTGGGAGCTAGGGGAGAGACCCAGTACTTC. The V gene is TRBV25-1, the J gene TRBJ2-5; D assignment may be TRBD1 or TRBD2 (5 bases each). This CDR3 contains 14 residues. The germline CDR1 and CDR2 sequences are MGHDK and SYGVNS. V was trimmed by 4 bases and J by 4 bases, leaving 13 bases between them.

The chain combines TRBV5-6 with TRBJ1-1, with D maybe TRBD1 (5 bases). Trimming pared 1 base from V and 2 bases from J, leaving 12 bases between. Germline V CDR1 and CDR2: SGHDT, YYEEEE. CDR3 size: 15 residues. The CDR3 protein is CASSLLTRVNTEAFF. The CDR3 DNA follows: TGTGCCAGCAGCTTGCTCACCAGGGTAAACACTGAAGCTTTCTTT.

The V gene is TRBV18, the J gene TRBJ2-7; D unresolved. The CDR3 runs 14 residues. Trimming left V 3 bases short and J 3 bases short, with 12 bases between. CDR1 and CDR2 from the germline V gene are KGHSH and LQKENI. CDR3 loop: CASSPGQDVYEQYF. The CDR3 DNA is TGTGCCAGCTCACCCGGGCAGGACGTCTACGAGCAGTACTTC.

CDR3 protein: CASSLNYDRGLNQPQHF. The CDR3 bases are TGTGCCAGCAGCTTAAATTACGACAGGGGGCTCAATCAGCCCCAGCATTTT. The genes are TRBV11-1 and TRBJ1-5; 10 bases line up with TRBD1. Per germline, CDR1 SGHAT and CDR2 FQDESV (reference sequence). With 2 bases clipped from V and 3 bases from J, the junction kept 7 bases outside the gene matches. This CDR3 contains 17 residues. The entire variable domain, with the rest obtained from reference TRBV11-1 and TRBJ1-5, is as follows: EAEVAQSPRYKITEKSQAVAFWCDPISGHATLYWYRQILGQGPELLVQFQDESVVDDSQLPKDRFSAERLKGVDSTLKIQPAELGDSAMYLCASSLNYDRGLNQPQHFGDGTRLSIL.

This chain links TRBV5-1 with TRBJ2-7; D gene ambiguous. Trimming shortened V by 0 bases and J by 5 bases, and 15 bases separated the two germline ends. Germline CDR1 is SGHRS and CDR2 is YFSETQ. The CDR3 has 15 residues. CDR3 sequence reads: CASSLGFQIPHEQYF. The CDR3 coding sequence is TGCGCCAGCAGCTTGGGGTTCCAAATCCCGCACGAGCAGTACTTC.

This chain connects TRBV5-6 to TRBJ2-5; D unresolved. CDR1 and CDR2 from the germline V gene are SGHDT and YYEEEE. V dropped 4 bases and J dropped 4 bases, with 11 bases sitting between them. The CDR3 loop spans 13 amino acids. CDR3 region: CASSPDIAETQYF. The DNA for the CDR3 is TGTGCCAGCAGCCCCGATATTGCAGAGACCCAGTACTTC.

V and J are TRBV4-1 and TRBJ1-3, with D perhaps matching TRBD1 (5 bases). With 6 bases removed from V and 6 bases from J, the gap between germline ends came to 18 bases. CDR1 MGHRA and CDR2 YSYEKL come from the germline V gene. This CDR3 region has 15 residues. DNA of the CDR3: TGCGCCAGCAGTGGGACGGGAGACGCTTCAAACACCATATATTTT. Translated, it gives CASSGTGDASNTIYF.

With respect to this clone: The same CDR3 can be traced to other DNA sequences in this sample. The CDR3 sequence: CASSQGPGGTEAFF. CDR3 DNA sequence: TGCGCCAGCAGCCAAGGCCCCGGGGGGACTGAAGCTTTCTTT. The chain couples TRBV4-1 to TRBJ1-1; tentative D call: TRBD1 (5 bases). The CDR3 contains 14 residues. Deletions cut 1 base from V and 5 bases from J, with 11 bases between. Germline CDR1 reads MGHRA; CDR2 reads YSYEKL.

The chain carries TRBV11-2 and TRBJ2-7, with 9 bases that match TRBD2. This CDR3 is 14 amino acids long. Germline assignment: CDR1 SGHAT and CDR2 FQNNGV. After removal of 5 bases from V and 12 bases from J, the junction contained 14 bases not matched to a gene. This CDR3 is CASSPHRRGGVLYF. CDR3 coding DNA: TGTGCCAGCAGCCCCCATAGGCGGGGGGGCGTTCTGTACTTC.

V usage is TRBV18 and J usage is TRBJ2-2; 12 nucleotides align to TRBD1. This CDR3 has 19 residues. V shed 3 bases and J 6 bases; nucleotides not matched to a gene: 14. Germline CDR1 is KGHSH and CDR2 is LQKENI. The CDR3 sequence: CASSPSSTAGQGAPGELFF. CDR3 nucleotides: TGTGCCAGCTCACCGTCTTCTACTGCGGGACAGGGGGCACCCGGGGAGCTGTTTTTT.

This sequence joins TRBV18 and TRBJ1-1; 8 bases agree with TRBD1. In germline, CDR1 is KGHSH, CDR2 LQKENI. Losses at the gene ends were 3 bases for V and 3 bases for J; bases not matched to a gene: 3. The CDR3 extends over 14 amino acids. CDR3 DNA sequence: TGTGCCAGCTCACCCACAGGGGGGGACACTGAAGCTTTCTTT. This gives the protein CASSPTGGDTEAFF.

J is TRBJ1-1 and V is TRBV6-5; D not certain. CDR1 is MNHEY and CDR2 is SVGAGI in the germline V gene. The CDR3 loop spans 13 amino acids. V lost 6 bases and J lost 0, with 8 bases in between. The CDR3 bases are TGTGCCAGCAGCATCCTCATGAACACTGAAGCTTTCTTT. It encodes CASSILMNTEAFF.

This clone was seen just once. CDR3 residues: CASSPPGQLSGANVLTF. CDR3 DNA sequence: TGTGCCAGCTCACCACCGGGACAGCTCTCTGGGGCCAACGTCCTGACTTTC. The rearrangement links TRBV18 to TRBJ2-6; 7 bases line up with TRBD1. CDR1 is KGHSH and CDR2 is LQKENI in the germline V gene. This CDR3 has 17 amino acids. V lost 0 bases and J lost 0; bases outside the gene matches: 2.

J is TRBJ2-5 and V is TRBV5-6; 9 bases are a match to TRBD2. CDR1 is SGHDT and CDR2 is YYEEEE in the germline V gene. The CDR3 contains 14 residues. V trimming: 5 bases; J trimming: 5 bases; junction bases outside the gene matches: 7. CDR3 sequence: CASRLAGPGETQYF. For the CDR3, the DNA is TGTGCCAGCAGACTAGCGGGCCCCGGGGAGACCCAGTACTTC. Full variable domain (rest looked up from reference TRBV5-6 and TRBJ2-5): DAGVTQSPTHLIKTRGQQVTLRCSPKSGHDTVSWYQQALGQGPQFIFQYYEEEERQRGNFPDRFSGHQFPNYSSELNVNALLLGDSALYLCASRLAGPGETQYFGPGTRLLVL.

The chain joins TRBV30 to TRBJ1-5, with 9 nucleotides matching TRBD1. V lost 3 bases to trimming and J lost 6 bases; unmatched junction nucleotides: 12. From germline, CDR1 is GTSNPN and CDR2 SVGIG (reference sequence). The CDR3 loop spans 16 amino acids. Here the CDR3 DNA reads TGTGCCTGGAGCCAAACCGTGGGACAGGGCGTTCAGCCCCAGCATTTT. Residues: CAWSQTVGQGVQPQHF.

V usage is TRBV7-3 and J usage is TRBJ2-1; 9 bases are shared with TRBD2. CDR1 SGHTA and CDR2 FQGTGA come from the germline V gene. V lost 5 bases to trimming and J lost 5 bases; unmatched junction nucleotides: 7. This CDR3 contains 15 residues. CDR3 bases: TGTGCCAGCAGCCGCCCGGGACTAGCCCACAATGAGCAGTTCTTC. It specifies CASSRPGLAHNEQFF.

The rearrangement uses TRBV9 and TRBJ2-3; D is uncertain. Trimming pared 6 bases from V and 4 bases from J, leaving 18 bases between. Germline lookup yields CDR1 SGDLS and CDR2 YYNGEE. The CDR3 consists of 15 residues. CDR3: CASTTASLNADTQYF. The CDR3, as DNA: TGTGCCAGCACCACCGCCAGCTTAAACGCAGATACGCAGTATTTT.

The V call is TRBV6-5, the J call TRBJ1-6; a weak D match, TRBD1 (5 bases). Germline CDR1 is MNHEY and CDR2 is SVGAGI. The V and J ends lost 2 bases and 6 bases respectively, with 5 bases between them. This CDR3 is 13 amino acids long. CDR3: CASSYGTNSPLHF. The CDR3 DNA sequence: TGTGCCAGCAGTTACGGGACTAATTCACCCCTCCACTTT.

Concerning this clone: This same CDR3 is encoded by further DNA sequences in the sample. The CDR3 sequence is CASSYSLGGGYTF. Written as DNA, the CDR3 is TGTGCCAGCAGTTACTCTTTAGGGGGCGGCTACACCTTC. The chain is built from TRBV6-5 and TRBJ1-2, with 7 positions matching TRBD1. Germline loops: CDR1 MNHEY, CDR2 SVGAGI. V trimming: 0 bases; J trimming: 8 bases; junction bases outside the gene matches: 3. The CDR3 has 13 residues.

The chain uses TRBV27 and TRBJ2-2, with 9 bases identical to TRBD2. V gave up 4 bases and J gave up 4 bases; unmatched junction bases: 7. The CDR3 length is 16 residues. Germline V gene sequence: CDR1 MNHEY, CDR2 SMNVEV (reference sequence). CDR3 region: CASSYERGAGTGELFF. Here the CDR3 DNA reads TGTGCCAGCAGTTATGAGCGGGGGGCGGGCACCGGGGAGCTGTTTTTT.

The chain's CDR3 is CASAPMGENTEAFF. The DNA for the CDR3 is TGTGCCAGCGCTCCCATGGGGGAAAACACTGAAGCTTTCTTT. The V call is TRBV27, the J call TRBJ1-1; weak D call: TRBD1 (5 bases). The CDR3 totals 14 residues. V was pared by 8 bases and J by 2 bases, with 15 bases between. CDR1 and CDR2 from the germline V gene are MNHEY and SMNVEV (reference sequence).

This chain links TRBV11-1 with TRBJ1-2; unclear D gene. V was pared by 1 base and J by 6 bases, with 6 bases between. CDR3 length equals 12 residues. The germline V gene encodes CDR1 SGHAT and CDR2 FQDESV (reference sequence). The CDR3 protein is CASSLGRDGYTF. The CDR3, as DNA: TGTGCCAGCAGCTTAGGGAGAGATGGCTACACCTTC.

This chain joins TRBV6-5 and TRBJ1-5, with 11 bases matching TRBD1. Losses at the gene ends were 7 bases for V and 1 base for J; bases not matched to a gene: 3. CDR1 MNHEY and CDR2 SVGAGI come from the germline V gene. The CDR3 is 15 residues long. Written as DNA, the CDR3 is TGTGCCAGCACCCGGGACAGGGGGAGCAATCAGCCCCAGCATTTT. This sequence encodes CASTRDRGSNQPQHF.

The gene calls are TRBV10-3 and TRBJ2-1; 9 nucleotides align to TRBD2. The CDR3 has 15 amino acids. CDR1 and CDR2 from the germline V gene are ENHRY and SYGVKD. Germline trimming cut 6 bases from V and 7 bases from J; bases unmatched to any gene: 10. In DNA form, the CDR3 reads TGTGCCATCAGCGGCTCGACGCTAGCGGGAAATGAGCAGTTCTTC. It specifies CAISGSTLAGNEQFF.

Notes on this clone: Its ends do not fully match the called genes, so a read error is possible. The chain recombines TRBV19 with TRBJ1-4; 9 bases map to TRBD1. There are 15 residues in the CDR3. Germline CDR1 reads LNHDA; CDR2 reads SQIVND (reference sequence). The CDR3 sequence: CASSLDRGANEKLFF. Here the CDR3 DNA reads TGTGCCAGTAGTCTAGACAGGGGGGCTAATGAAAAACTGTTTTTT.

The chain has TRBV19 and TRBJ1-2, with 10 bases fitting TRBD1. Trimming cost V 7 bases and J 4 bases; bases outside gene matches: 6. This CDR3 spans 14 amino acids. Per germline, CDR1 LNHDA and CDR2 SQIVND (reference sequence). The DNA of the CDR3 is TGTGCCAGTATTGGGACAGGGGATGCCTATGGCTACACCTTC. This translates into CASIGTGDAYGYTF.